This T cell receptor (beta chain) is from a study of siplizumab effects on memory and regulatory T cells. Findings and caveats of the study: Significant reduction of alloreactive sequences traceable to unstimulated CD4+ memory cells was observed with siplizumab. Few alloreactive clones mapped to unstimulated subsets. With siplizumab, Treg-derived clones averaged around 69% of mappable alloreactive CD4+ clones, versus about 25% in controls.

As for this clone: The antigen remains undetermined.

The ends were cut back, 0 bases at V and 1 base at J, with 5 bases in the middle. CDR3 length equals 14 residues. The germline gives CDR1 SGHAT, CDR2 FQNNGV. In each sample, 80,000 to 100,000 TCR templates were assayed. The protocol was immunoSEQ multiplex PCR, while the TCRdb copy is restricted to in-frame clones and leaves out a portion. The table includes about 87,000 clones, approximately 93% detected once. The chain couples TRBV11-2 to TRBJ2-3; no firm D call. The specimen was non-Treg CD4+ T cells sorted from blood. This receptor was taken from a human donor in good health. The CDR3 spells CASSLDFGTDTQYF. The CDR3 nucleotides are TGTGCCAGCAGCTTAGATTTCGGCACAGATACGCAGTATTTT.